These 23 T cell receptor beta chains came from one sample sequenced in a study of cytomegalovirus exposure and HLA in healthy donors. PCR was performed using 60 Vbeta and 13 Jbeta primers. Repertoires were generated with immunoSEQ multiplex PCR, while TCRdb's copy carries only in-frame clones and drops some. Of more than 80,000 clones detected, around 76% appear once; the ten largest clones hold roughly 8.4%. Sequenced sample: PBMCs. All receptors come from a human donor in good health.

The chain links TRBV15 to TRBJ2-3, with D tentatively TRBD2 (6 bases). The CDR3 totals 15 residues. Germline V gene lookup returns CDR1 LNHNV and CDR2 YYDKDF (reference sequence). V was clipped by 4 bases and J by 1 base, with 12 bases between them. In DNA, the CDR3 is TGTGCCACCAGCATACGGGGGATAGGCACAGATACGCAGTATTTT. Translation: CATSIRGIGTDTQYF.

The chain's CDR3 is CASRNLRGNYGYTF. In DNA, the CDR3 is TGTGCCAGCAGAAACCTTAGAGGGAACTATGGCTACACCTTC. This chain connects TRBV6-1 to TRBJ1-2; D not certain. V gave up 6 bases and J gave up 2 bases, with 13 bases separating them. The CDR3 is 14 amino acids. CDR1 and CDR2 from the germline V gene are MNHNS and SASEGT.

DNA of the CDR3: TGCAGCGTCGCCGGGACAGCCTCTGGAAACACCATATATTTT. Translated: CSVAGTASGNTIYF. This chain uses TRBV29-1 with TRBJ1-3, with 7 bases aligning to TRBD1. V was clipped by 6 bases and J by 0 bases; unmatched bases: 5. Germline CDR1 is SQVTM and CDR2 is ANQGSEA. The CDR3 sequence is 14 residues long.

The chain couples TRBV28 to TRBJ2-2; the D gene is possibly TRBD2 (5 bases). Germline V gives CDR1 MDHEN, CDR2 SYDVKM. CDR3 length: 14 amino acids. Trimming removed 8 bases from V and 1 base from J, with 11 bases in between. The CDR3 nucleotides are TGTGCCAGCCTCGGACTGAGGAACACCGGGGAGCTGTTTTTT. The encoded protein is CASLGLRNTGELFF.

The chain couples TRBV5-4 to TRBJ2-5; 7 positions match TRBD1. The CDR3 totals 15 residues. Germline loops: CDR1 SGHNT, CDR2 YYREEE (reference sequence). Germline trimming cut 4 bases from V and 4 bases from J; bases unmatched to any gene: 10. The CDR3 nucleotides read TGTGCCAGCAGCCAAAAAACAGGGGTTGGAGAGACCCAGTACTTC. Its protein is CASSQKTGVGETQYF. Using reference TRBV5-4 and TRBJ2-5 for the parts outside the CDR3, the full variable domain is ETGVTQSPTHLIKTRGQQVTLRCSSQSGHNTVSWYQQALGQGPQFIFQYYREEENGRGNFPPRFSGLQFPNYSSELNVNALELDDSALYLCASSQKTGVGETQYFGPGTRLLVL.

The V call is TRBV7-2, the J call TRBJ1-1; no reliable D call. The CDR3 is made up of 13 amino acids. V lost 6 bases to trimming and J lost 0 bases, with 8 bases between them. The germline gives CDR1 SGHTA, CDR2 FQGNSA. The CDR3 sequence: CASRDQVNTEAFF. CDR3 bases: TGTGCCAGCAGAGATCAGGTGAACACTGAAGCTTTCTTT.

This clone was found a few times. The chain has TRBV6-5 and TRBJ1-1; D not resolved. The CDR3 loop spans 13 amino acids. Trimming shortened V by 7 bases and J by 10 bases, and 19 bases separated the two germline ends. Germline V lookup: CDR1 MNHEY, CDR2 SVGAGI. The CDR3 DNA follows: TGTGCCAGCATGCGAGGCCAAGAAGCGTCAGCTTTCTTT. This encodes CASMRGQEASAFF.

The chain employs TRBV9 and TRBJ2-2; 10 positions agree with TRBD2. Germline CDR1 and CDR2: SGDLS and YYNGEE. This CDR3 region has 16 residues. Trimming at V came to 4 bases and at J to 5 bases, leaving 8 bases not matched to a gene. The CDR3 DNA reads as TGTGCCAGCAGCAACCTAGCGGGGGCGCGAACCGGGGAGCTGTTTTTT. Encoded protein: CASSNLAGARTGELFF.

This clone occurred once. The chain links TRBV7-9 to TRBJ1-1, with TRBD1 matching 7 bases. This CDR3 comprises 19 residues. V lost 2 bases to trimming and J lost 1 base; unmatched junction nucleotides: 16. The germline CDR1 and CDR2 sequences are SEHNR and FQNEAQ (reference sequence). The CDR3 region is CASSLRSLGGTSRNTEAFF. The CDR3 DNA is TGTGCCAGCAGCTTAAGGTCATTAGGGGGCACATCGAGGAACACTGAAGCTTTCTTT.

This clone was seen a single time. J is TRBJ2-1 and V is TRBV27; TRBD2 matches at 9 bases. Germline CDR1 is MNHEY and CDR2 is SMNVEV (reference sequence). This CDR3 is 15 amino acids long. The trim removed 3 bases at V and 3 bases at J, leaving 3 bases unmatched. CDR3 in DNA: TGTGCCAGCAGTTTCACTAGCGGGCGCTACAATGAGCAGTTCTTC. Translation gives CASSFTSGRYNEQFF.

The chain couples TRBV7-9 to TRBJ2-1; D is perhaps TRBD2 (5 bases). Per germline, CDR1 SEHNR and CDR2 FQNEAQ (reference sequence). Trimming removed 0 bases from V and 9 bases from J, with 9 bases in between. CDR3 length equals 13 residues. The CDR3 region is CASSLARTGEQFF. DNA for the CDR3: TGTGCCAGCAGCTTAGCCAGGACTGGTGAGCAGTTCTTC.

The genes are TRBV12-5 and TRBJ2-5; D unresolved. Germline V gene data show CDR1 as LGHNT and CDR2 as FRNRAP. The ends were cut back, 7 bases at V and 4 bases at J, with 7 bases in the middle. This CDR3 region has 11 residues. The CDR3 spells CASARVETQYF. CDR3 coding DNA: TGTGCTAGTGCCCGAGTAGAGACCCAGTACTTC.

CDR3 sequence reads: CASSLKTGTGNTEAFF. As DNA, the CDR3 is TGTGCCAGCAGCCTTAAGACCGGGACAGGGAACACTGAAGCTTTCTTT. V is TRBV14 and J is TRBJ1-1, with TRBD1 identical over 8 bases. With V trimmed by 4 bases and J by 1 base, 8 bases remained unmatched. Germline assignment: CDR1 SGHDN and CDR2 FVKESK. The CDR3 loop spans 16 amino acids. Drawing the rest from reference TRBV14 and TRBJ1-1, the complete variable domain is EAGVTQFPSHSVIEKGQTVTLRCDPISGHDNLYWYRRVMGKEIKFLLHFVKESKQDESGMPNNRFLAERTGGTYSTLKVQPAELEDSGVYFCASSLKTGTGNTEAFFGQGTRLTVV.

The chain carries TRBV9 and TRBJ2-2; 8 bases are a match to TRBD2. Trimming at V came to 0 bases and at J to 5 bases, leaving 6 bases not matched to a gene. CDR1 is SGDLS and CDR2 is YYNGEE in the germline V gene. The CDR3 consists of 16 residues. The CDR3 DNA reads as TGTGCCAGCAGCGTAGAACTAGCGGTAGGGACCGGGGAGCTGTTTTTT. It translates to CASSVELAVGTGELFF.

This clone has only a few counts. This chain links TRBV25-1 with TRBJ1-2; D may be TRBD1 (5 bases). The CDR3 has 12 amino acids. V was cut by 5 bases and J by 7 bases, with 11 bases left in between. Looked up from germline, CDR1 is MGHDK and CDR2 is SYGVNS. As DNA, the CDR3 is TGTGCCAGCAGTAGGGGCCCTGGTGGCTACACCTTC. This codes for CASSRGPGGYTF.

The CDR3 nucleotides read TGTGCCAGCAGTGGAGAGCCTCGGTCGGTAAATGGCTACACCTTC. This codes for CASSGEPRSVNGYTF. The gene calls are TRBV25-1 and TRBJ1-2; no firm D call. The germline V and J ends were trimmed by 4 bases and 6 bases, with 18 bases remaining between them. There are 15 residues in the CDR3. Germline loops: CDR1 MGHDK, CDR2 SYGVNS.

The V gene is TRBV5-6, the J gene TRBJ2-2; a possible D gene is TRBD1 (6 bases). The germline V gene encodes CDR1 SGHDT and CDR2 YYEEEE. V gave up 0 bases and J gave up 4 bases, with 10 bases separating them. The CDR3 covers 15 residues. The CDR3 sequence: CASSLGIGGTGELFF. CDR3 DNA sequence: TGTGCCAGCAGCTTGGGTATAGGGGGCACCGGGGAGCTGTTTTTT.

In this sample, this clone turned up a few times. This rearrangement joins TRBV5-6 to TRBJ1-1; weak D call: TRBD1 (5 bases). Germline-derived CDR1 and CDR2 are SGHDT and YYEEEE. The CDR3 contains 14 residues. V was pared by 3 bases and J by 5 bases, with 14 bases between. The chain's CDR3 is CASSSNLGGTEAFF. CDR3 nucleotide sequence: TGTGCCAGCAGCTCTAATCTGGGGGGGACTGAAGCTTTCTTT.

The chain links TRBV5-6 to TRBJ1-1, with 8 bases identical to TRBD1. Germline V gene lookup returns CDR1 SGHDT and CDR2 YYEEEE. V gave up 4 bases and J gave up 4 bases; unmatched junction bases: 9. The CDR3 is made up of 15 amino acids. The DNA for the CDR3 is TGTGCCAGCAGCCCGAACTTCGGACAGGGCACTGAAGCTTTCTTT. Protein: CASSPNFGQGTEAFF.

The chain couples TRBV29-1 to TRBJ2-3, with 9 bases lining up with TRBD1. The V and J ends lost 4 bases and 5 bases, in that order; junction bases with no gene match: 7. CDR1 SQVTM and CDR2 ANQGSEA come from the germline V gene. The CDR3 contains 14 residues. The CDR3 region is CSVGYRGRRDTQYF. Here the CDR3 DNA reads TGCAGCGTTGGGTACAGGGGGCGCCGAGATACGCAGTATTTT.

This clone has only a few counts. V and J are TRBV6-1 and TRBJ1-1, with a weak D call TRBD1 (6 bases). Germline lookup yields CDR1 MNHNS and CDR2 SASEGT. This CDR3 has 14 residues. V lost 4 bases and J 0 bases, leaving 9 bases between the germline ends. The CDR3 loop reads CASSGGQLNTEAFF. Here the CDR3 DNA reads TGTGCCAGCAGTGGTGGACAGTTGAACACTGAAGCTTTCTTT.

The V and J genes are TRBV27 and TRBJ2-7; 9 nucleotides align to TRBD2. Germline CDR1 is MNHEY and CDR2 is SMNVEV (reference sequence). Trimming at V came to 3 bases and at J to 4 bases, leaving 7 bases not matched to a gene. This CDR3 is 15 amino acids long. The CDR3 bases are TGTGCCAGCAGTTTCGAGAGCGGGAGGCAGTACGAGCAGTACTTC. This sequence encodes CASSFESGRQYEQYF.

This chain uses TRBV5-4 with TRBJ2-7, with 7 bases fitting TRBD1. The CDR3 contains 14 residues. Germline CDR1 SGHNT, CDR2 YYREEE (reference sequence). V lost 4 bases and J lost 0; bases outside the gene matches: 4. CDR3 in amino acids: CASSIGGASYEQYF. For the CDR3, the DNA is TGTGCCAGCAGCATAGGGGGCGCCTCCTACGAGCAGTACTTC. Supplemented by reference TRBV5-4 and TRBJ2-7, the full variable domain reads ETGVTQSPTHLIKTRGQQVTLRCSSQSGHNTVSWYQQALGQGPQFIFQYYREEENGRGNFPPRFSGLQFPNYSSELNVNALELDDSALYLCASSIGGASYEQYFGPGTRLTVT.